This paragraph reports one T cell receptor beta chain. The sample originates from a study of shared clonotypes between healthy human individuals. In the authors' workflow: ImmunoSEQ output held junction-only sequences without quality scores, so filtering differed. Only in-frame clones appear in the TCRdb table, and some are missing; sequencing was by immunoSEQ multiplex PCR. V and J calls and clone size follow that table, whereas D and trimming were derived from the DNA. The data contain roughly 650,000 clones, approximately 96% of them singletons. CD8 cells regarded as naive lacked CD45RO, were positively chosen for CCR7, and omitted terminally differentiated effector memory CD45RA+ cells. Donors comprised only Caucasian adults living in Nashville, Tennessee. The CDR3 totals 13 residues. Germline V CDR1 and CDR2: SEHNR, FQNEAQ (reference sequence). V lost 2 bases and J lost 6, with 9 bases in between.

The chain uses TRBV7-9 and TRBJ2-3; D is undetermined. Material for sequencing was naive CD8+ T cells sorted from blood. The receptor was derived from a woman aged 25-40 years in good health. The CDR3 nucleotides are TGTGCCAGCAGCTTATTTGTTTCGGATACGCAGTATTTT. Protein sequence: CASSLFVSDTQYF.